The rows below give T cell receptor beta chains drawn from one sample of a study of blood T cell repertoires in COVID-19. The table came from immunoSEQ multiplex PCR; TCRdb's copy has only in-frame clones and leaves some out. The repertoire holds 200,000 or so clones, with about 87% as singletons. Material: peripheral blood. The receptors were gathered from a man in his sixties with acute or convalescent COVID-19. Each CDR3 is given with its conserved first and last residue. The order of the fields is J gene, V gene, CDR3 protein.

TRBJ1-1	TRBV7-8	CASSHATGRDVGDF
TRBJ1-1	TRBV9	CASSVSAGGTEAFF
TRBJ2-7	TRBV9	CASSAGAGGYEQYF
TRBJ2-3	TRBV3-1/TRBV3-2	CASSQEAGGARTDTQYF
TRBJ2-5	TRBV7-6	CASSLGRVGRNKETQYF
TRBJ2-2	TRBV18	CASSPTPSGPPGTGELFF
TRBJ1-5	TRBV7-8	CASSQVAAVSNQPQHF
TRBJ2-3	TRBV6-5	CASRIGQPRDTQYF
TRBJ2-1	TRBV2	CASTSTGSNEQFF
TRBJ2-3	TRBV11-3	CASSRSGDPTDTQYF
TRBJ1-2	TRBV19	CASSLDRSNYGYTF
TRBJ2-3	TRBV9	CASSPNSRPGTPLTDTQYF
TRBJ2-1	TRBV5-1	CASSSQGADNEQFF
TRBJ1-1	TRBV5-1	CASSFAGGAGNTEAFF
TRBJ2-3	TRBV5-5	CASSPRGPTSTDTQYF
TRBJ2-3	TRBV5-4	CASSSGGQRSRTDTQYF
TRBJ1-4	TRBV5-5	CASSLTPGQGIEKLFF
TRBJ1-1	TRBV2	CASRDTGDRTEAFF
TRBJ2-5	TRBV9	CASSVDAGQGILETQYF
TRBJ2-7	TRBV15	CATSRDSSGGVEQYF
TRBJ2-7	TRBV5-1	CASSLGGTANYEQYF
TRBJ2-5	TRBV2	CASSYSQGSETQYF
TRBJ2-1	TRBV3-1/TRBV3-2	CASSQDRTSGGEQFF
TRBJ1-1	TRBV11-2	CASSQQGTTEAFF
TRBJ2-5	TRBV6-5	CASRGQGMKTQYF
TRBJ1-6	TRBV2	CASKLEGEGSPLHF
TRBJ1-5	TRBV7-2	CASSLLQGASNQPQHF
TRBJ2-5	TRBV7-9	CASSLTSGGKETQYF
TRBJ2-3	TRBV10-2	CASSEAGTWYERPPRDTQYF
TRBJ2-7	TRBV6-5	CAIEFTGDEQYF
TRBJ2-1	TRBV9	CASSPQGPYEQFF
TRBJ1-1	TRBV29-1	CSVDPPPGNTEAFF
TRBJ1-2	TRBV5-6	CASSTGVRGYGYTF
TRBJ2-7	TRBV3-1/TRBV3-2	CASSLKNEQYF
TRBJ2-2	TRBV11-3	CASSLKGQRHTGELFF
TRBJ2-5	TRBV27	CASKRSAGETQYF
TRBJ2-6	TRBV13	CASSHRGGFSGANVLTF
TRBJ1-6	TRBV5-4	CASSLRQVNSPLHF
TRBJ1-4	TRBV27	CASSPGQGGVKLFF
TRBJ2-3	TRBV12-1	CASSSSGGNTDTQYF
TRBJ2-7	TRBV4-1	CASSQEAGGASSYEQYF
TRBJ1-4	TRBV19	CASSIVGDIEEKLFF
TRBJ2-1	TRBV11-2	CASSLARGRGDEQFF
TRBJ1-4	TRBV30	CAWSEQGAYEKLFF
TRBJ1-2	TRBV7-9	CASSTSGTGNYGYTF
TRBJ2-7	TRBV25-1	CASSFGRGYEQYF
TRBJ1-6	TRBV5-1	CASSFGTGPSPLHF
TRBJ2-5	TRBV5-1	CASSLVIQETQYF
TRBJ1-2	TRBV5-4	CASTLGQGRNYGYTF
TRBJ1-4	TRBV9	CASSASPSRGVFTSEKLFF
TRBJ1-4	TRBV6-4	CASSRVTNEKLFF
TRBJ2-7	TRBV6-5	CASTGLGEQYF
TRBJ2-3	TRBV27	CASSSPRGGTDTQYF
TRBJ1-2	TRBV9	CASSFGQELYGYTF
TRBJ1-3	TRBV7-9	CASSPTGAGNTIYF
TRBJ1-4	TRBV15	CATSPSGFATNEKLFF
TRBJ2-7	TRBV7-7	CASSRDRSSYEQYF
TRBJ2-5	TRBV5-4	CASSLWANPETQYF
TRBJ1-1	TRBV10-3	CAITRTGDTNTEAFF
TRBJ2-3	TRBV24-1	CATSLGAGGATDTQYF